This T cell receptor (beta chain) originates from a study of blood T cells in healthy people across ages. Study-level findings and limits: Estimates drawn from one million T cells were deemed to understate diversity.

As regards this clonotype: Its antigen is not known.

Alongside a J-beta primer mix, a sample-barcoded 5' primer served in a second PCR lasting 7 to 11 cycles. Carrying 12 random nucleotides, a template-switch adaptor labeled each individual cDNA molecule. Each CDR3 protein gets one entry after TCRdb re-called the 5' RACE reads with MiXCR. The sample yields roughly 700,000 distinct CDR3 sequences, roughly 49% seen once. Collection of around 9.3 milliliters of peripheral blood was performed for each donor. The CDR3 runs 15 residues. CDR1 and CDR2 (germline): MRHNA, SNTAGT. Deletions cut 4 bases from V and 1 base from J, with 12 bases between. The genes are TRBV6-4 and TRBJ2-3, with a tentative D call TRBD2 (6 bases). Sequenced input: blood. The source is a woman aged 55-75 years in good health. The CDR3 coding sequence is TGTGCCAGCAGTGTGTCGGGAGAGGGCACAGATACGCAGTATTTT. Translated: CASSVSGEGTDTQYF.